This is a list of T cell receptor beta chains from one sample in a study of T cell changes during pregnancy in multiple sclerosis. The assay was immunoSEQ multiplex PCR, and TCRdb's table has in-frame clones only and misses some. Of under 110,000 clones listed, approximately 90% were seen once; the top ten hold roughly 1.5%. The source material was peripheral blood, sampled after pregnancy. These TCRs come from a female donor with multiple sclerosis, enrolled in a pregnancy study. Both conserved end residues are part of each CDR3. The D gene is left open where the match is weak. A row's size may be missing; if present it is once, few, many or a size class.

V: TRBV10-3
J: TRBJ2-3
size: NA
D: NA
CDR3: CAIQGTDTQYF
DNA: TGTGCCATCCAGGGCACAGATACGCAGTATTTT

V: TRBV30
J: TRBJ1-1
size: few
D: TRBD1
CDR3: CAWSVKGADTEAFF
DNA: TGTGCCTGGAGTGTTAAGGGGGCGGACACTGAAGCTTTCTTT

V: TRBV6-5
J: TRBJ2-7
size: few
D: NA
CDR3: CASKPSSVPYEQYF
DNA: TGTGCCAGCAAGCCCTCTAGTGTACCCTACGAGCAGTACTTC

V: TRBV5-3
J: TRBJ2-3
size: NA
D: TRBD2
CDR3: CARTKLLAGGSTDTQYF
DNA: TGTGCCAGAACCAAACTACTAGCGGGAGGGAGCACAGATACGCAGTATTTT

V: TRBV5-5
J: TRBJ2-4
size: once
D: NA
CDR3: CASSLGGPKNIQYF
DNA: TGTGCCAGCAGCCTCGGGGGGCCCAAAAACATTCAGTACTTC

V: TRBV5-3
J: TRBJ2-6
size: NA
D: NA
CDR3: CARSFCSPLSGANVLTF
DNA: TGTGCCAGAAGCTTCTGTAGCCCTTTATCTGGGGCCAACGTCCTGACTTTC

V: TRBV11-1
J: TRBJ2-1
size: NA
D: TRBD2
CDR3: CASSLGTSDNNEQFF
DNA: TGTGCCAGCAGCCTCGGGACTAGCGACAACAATGAGCAGTTCTTC

V: TRBV27
J: TRBJ2-1
size: once
D: NA
CDR3: CASAWRNRAYNEQFF
DNA: TGTGCCAGCGCATGGCGGAACAGGGCCTACAATGAGCAGTTCTTC

V: TRBV18
J: TRBJ2-6
size: NA
D: NA
CDR3: CASSSNRESGANVLTF
DNA: TGTGCCAGCTCAAGTAACAGGGAGTCTGGGGCCAACGTCCTGACTTTC

V: TRBV5-4
J: TRBJ1-1
size: once
D: NA
CDR3: CASSLDPGAGWLGTEAFF
DNA: TGTGCCAGCAGCTTGGACCCAGGGGCAGGGTGGTTAGGCACTGAAGCTTTCTTT

V: TRBV5-1
J: TRBJ2-1
size: NA
D: NA
CDR3: CASSPLPLTGVSYNEQFF
DNA: TGCGCCAGCAGCCCTCTTCCTCTGACAGGAGTTTCCTACAATGAGCAGTTCTTC

V: TRBV19
J: TRBJ1-1
size: NA
D: NA
CDR3: CASSRERGTEAFF
DNA: TGTGCCAGTAGTCGGGAACGAGGCACTGAAGCTTTCTTT

V: TRBV11-2
J: TRBJ2-2
size: NA
D: TRBD1
CDR3: CASSATGGNTGELFF
DNA: TGTGCCAGCAGCGCGACAGGGGGGAACACCGGGGAGCTGTTTTTT

V: TRBV4-2
J: TRBJ2-5
size: NA
D: TRBD2
CDR3: CASSHTRWEGQETQYF
DNA: TGTGCCAGCAGCCACACCCGTTGGGAGGGGCAAGAGACCCAGTACTTC

V: TRBV18
J: TRBJ2-1
size: NA
D: TRBD1
CDR3: CASWTGSSYNEQFF
DNA: TGTGCCAGCTGGACAGGGAGCTCCTACAATGAGCAGTTCTTC